The TCR beta chain under discussion was sequenced for a study of cytomegalovirus exposure and HLA in healthy donors. The study ran its PCR with 60 Vbeta and 13 Jbeta primers. Profiled with immunoSEQ multiplex PCR; TCRdb holds only in-frame clones, not every one. There are some 120,000 clones in the sample; 77% occur only once, and around 5.8% lies in the top ten. On this clone itself: Antigen: not known.

General observations from the study: HLA allele associations emerged for 16,951 TCR beta sequences in a later analysis, at 0.05 false discovery rate.

Sequenced sample: PBMCs. The TCR was taken from a man younger than 35 in good health and CMV-seropositive.

The DNA for the CDR3 is TGTGCCAGCGGTGGAGGTTATGAGCAGTTCTTC. This translates into CASGGGYEQFF. This chain connects TRBV6-5 to TRBJ2-1; maybe TRBD2 (5 bases). The CDR3 has 11 residues. Looked up from germline, CDR1 is MNHEY and CDR2 is SVGAGI. The V gene lost 8 bases and the J gene lost 8 bases, with 10 bases spanning the gap.